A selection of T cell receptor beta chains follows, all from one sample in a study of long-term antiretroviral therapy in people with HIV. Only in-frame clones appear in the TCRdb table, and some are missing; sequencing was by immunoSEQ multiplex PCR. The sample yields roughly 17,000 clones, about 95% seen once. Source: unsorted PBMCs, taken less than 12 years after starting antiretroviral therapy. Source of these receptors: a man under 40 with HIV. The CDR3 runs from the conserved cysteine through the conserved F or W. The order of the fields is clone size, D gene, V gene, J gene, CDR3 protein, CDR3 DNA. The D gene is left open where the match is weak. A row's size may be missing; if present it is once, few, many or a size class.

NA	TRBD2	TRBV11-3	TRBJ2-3	CASSRGGADTQYF	TGTGCCAGCAGCCGGGGGGGGGCAGATACGCAGTATTTT
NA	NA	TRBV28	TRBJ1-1	CASSSPPGGNTEAFF	TGTGCCAGCAGTTCCCCCCCCGGGGGGAACACTGAAGCTTTCTTT
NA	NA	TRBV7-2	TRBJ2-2	CARDHFAGATGELFF	TGTGCCAGGGACCACTTTGCCGGGGCTACCGGGGAGCTGTTTTTT
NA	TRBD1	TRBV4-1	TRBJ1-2	CASSQDPGGTYGYTF	TGCGCCAGCAGCCAAGATCCAGGGGGCACTTATGGCTACACCTTC
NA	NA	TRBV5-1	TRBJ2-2	CASSTGRTGELFF	TGCGCCAGCAGCACAGGGAGAACCGGGGAGCTGTTTTTT
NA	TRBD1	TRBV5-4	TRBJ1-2	CASSGDRPYYGYTF	TGTGCCAGCAGCGGGGACAGACCGTACTATGGCTACACCTTC
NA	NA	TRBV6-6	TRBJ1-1	CASSPSSAEAFF	TGTGCCAGCAGTCCCAGTAGCGCTGAAGCTTTCTTT
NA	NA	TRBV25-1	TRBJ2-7	CASSNPHGSEQYF	TGTGCCAGCAGTAACCCCCATGGTTCCGAGCAGTACTTC
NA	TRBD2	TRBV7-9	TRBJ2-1	CASSLASGGSEQFF	TGTGCCAGCAGCTTAGCTAGCGGGGGGTCTGAGCAGTTCTTC
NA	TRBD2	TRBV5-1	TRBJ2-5	CASSLPTSGGSETQYF	TGCGCCAGCAGCTTGCCGACTAGCGGGGGTAGTGAGACCCAGTACTTC
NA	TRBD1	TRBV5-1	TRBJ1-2	CASSFGQDYGYTF	TGCGCCAGCAGCTTCGGACAGGACTATGGCTACACCTTC
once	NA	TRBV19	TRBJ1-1	CASIQSGLPTEAFF	TGTGCCAGTATCCAATCGGGACTGCCGACCGAAGCTTTCTTT
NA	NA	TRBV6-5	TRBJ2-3	CASKPGLTDTDTQYF	TGTGCCAGCAAACCCGGACTGACGGACACAGATACGCAGTATTTT
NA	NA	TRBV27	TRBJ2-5	CASSSGGDVTLGQETQYF	TGTGCCAGCAGTAGCGGAGGGGACGTAACGTTGGGGCAAGAGACCCAGTACTTC
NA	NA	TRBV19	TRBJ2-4	CASSPTYFRVPSSSIQYF	TGTGCCAGTAGTCCAACTTACTTTAGGGTTCCAAGTTCGAGCATTCAGTACTTC
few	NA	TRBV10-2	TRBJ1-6	CASRPSLSGTLHF	TGCGCCAGCCGGCCCTCCCTCTCCGGGACCCTCCACTTT
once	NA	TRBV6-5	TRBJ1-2	CASSGGWGHGYTF	TGTGCCAGCTCGGGAGGCTGGGGGCACGGCTACACCTTC
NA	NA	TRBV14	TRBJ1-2	CASSQDVAVAGYTF	TGTGCCAGCAGCCAAGATGTAGCGGTGGCTGGCTACACCTTC
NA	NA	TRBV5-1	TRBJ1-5	CASSLDNSQPQHF	TGCGCCAGCAGCTTGGACAACAGTCAGCCCCAGCATTTT
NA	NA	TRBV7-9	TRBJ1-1	CASSLVGYDTEAFF	TGTGCCAGCAGCTTAGTTGGGTATGACACTGAAGCTTTCTTT
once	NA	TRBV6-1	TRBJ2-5	CASSEAGPEGETQYF	TGTGCCAGCAGTGAAGCGGGGCCGGAGGGAGAGACCCAGTACTTC
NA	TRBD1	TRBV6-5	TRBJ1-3	CASSRDRTENTIYF	TGTGCCAGCAGCCGGGACAGGACAGAAAACACCATATATTTT
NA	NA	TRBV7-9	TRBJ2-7	CASSVWGTTTYEQYF	TGTGCCAGCAGCGTATGGGGGACCACTACCTACGAGCAGTACTTC
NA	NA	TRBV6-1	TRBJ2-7	CASSPRVSSYEQYF	TGTGCCAGCAGCCCCAGGGTAAGCTCCTACGAGCAGTACTTC
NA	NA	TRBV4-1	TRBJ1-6	CASSHPAVDSPLHF	TGCGCCAGCAGCCACCCGGCGGTCGATTCACCCCTCCACTTT
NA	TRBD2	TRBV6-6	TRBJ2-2	CASRYSGANTGELFF	TGTGCCAGCAGATATAGCGGGGCGAACACCGGGGAGCTGTTTTTT
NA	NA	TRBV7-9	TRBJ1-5	CASSPQAWGQPQHF	TGTGCCAGCAGCCCCCAGGCGTGGGGTCAGCCCCAGCATTTT
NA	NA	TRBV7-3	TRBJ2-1	CASSPTHRDQNEQFF	TGTGCCAGCAGCCCAACCCACCGGGACCAAAATGAGCAGTTCTTC
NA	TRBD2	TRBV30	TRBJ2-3	CAWSVGGMDTQYF	TGTGCCTGGAGTGTCGGGGGGATGGATACGCAGTATTTT
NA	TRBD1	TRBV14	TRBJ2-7	CASSQRITGTATYEQYF	TGTGCCAGCAGCCAGCGAATTACCGGGACAGCTACCTACGAGCAGTACTTC
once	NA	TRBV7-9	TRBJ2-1	CASSLVGDEQFF	TGTGCCAGCAGCTTAGTGGGGGATGAGCAGTTCTTC
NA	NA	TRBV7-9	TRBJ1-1	CASSSGSEGLEAFF	TGTGCCAGCAGCTCGGGGTCGGAAGGTCTTGAAGCTTTCTTT
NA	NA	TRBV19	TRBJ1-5	CASKPGTGGNQPQHF	TGTGCCAGTAAGCCCGGCACTGGTGGCAATCAGCCCCAGCATTTT
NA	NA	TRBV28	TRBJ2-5	CASSLRGKETQYF	TGTGCCAGCAGTTTACGGGGTAAAGAGACCCAGTACTTC
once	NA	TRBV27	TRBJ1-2	CASSLKRDSPNYGYTF	TGTGCCAGCAGTTTAAAACGAGACAGTCCTAACTATGGCTACACCTTC
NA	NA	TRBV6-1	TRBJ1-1	CASSEGVYGGTEAFF	TGTGCCAGCAGTGAAGGGGTATATGGAGGCACTGAAGCTTTCTTT
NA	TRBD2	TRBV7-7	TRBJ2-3	CASSEAMLLAGDRGDTQYF	TGTGCTAGCAGCGAAGCAATGTTACTAGCGGGGGACCGGGGCGATACGCAGTATTTT
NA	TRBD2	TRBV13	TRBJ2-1	CASSERLAGTYNEQFF	TGTGCCAGCAGCGAAAGACTAGCGGGGACCTACAATGAGCAGTTCTTC
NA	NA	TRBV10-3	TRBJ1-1	CAIQRNRVRENTEAFF	TGTGCCATCCAAAGAAACAGGGTTAGGGAGAACACTGAAGCTTTCTTT
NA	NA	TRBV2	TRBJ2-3	CASSDRANTQYF	TGTGCCAGCAGTGACAGGGCGAATACGCAGTATTTT
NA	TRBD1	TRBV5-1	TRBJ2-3	CASSLTGSTDTQYF	TGCGCCAGCAGCCTGACAGGGAGCACAGATACGCAGTATTTT
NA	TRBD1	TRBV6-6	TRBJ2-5	CASREPGQGQETQYF	TGTGCCAGCAGGGAACCTGGACAGGGTCAAGAGACCCAGTACTTC
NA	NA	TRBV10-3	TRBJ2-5	CAISGPGLETQYF	TGTGCCATCAGTGGGCCGGGACTAGAGACCCAGTACTTC